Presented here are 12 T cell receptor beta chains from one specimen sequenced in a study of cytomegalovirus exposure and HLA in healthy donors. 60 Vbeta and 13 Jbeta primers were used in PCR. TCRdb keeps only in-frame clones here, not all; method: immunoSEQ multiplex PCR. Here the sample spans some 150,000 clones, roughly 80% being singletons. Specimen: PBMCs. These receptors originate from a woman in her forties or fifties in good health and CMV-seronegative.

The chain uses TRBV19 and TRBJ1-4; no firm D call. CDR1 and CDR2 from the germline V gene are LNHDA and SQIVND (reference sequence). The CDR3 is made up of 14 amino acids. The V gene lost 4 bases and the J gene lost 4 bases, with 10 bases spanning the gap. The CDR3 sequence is CASSTQAYNEKLFF. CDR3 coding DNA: TGTGCCAGTAGTACGCAGGCCTATAATGAAAAACTGTTTTTT. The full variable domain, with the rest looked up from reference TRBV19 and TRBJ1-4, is DGGITQSPKYLFRKEGQNVTLSCEQNLNHDAMYWYRQDPGQGLRLIYYSQIVNDFQKGDIAEGYSVSREKKESFPLTVTSAQKNPTAFYLCASSTQAYNEKLFFGSGTQLSVL.

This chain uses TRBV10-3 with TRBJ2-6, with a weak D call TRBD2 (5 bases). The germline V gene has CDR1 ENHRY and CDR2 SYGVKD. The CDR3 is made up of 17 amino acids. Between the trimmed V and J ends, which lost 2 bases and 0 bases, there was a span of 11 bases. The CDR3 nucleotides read TGTGCCATCAGTGAGGCGGGCAGCAGCTCTGGGGCCAACGTCCTGACTTTC. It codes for CAISEAGSSSGANVLTF.

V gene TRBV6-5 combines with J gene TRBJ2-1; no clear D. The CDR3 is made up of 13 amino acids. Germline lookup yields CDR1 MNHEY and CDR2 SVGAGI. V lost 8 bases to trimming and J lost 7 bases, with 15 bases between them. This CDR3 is CASGVRIRNEQFF. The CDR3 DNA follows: TGTGCCAGCGGAGTCCGAATAAGGAATGAGCAGTTCTTC.

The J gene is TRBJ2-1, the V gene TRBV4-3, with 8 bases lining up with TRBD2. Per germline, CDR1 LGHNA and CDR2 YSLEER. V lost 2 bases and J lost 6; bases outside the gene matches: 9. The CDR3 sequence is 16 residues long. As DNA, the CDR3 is TGCGCCAGCAGCCAACCAGGACTAGCCGGTTCCAATGAGCAGTTCTTC. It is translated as CASSQPGLAGSNEQFF.

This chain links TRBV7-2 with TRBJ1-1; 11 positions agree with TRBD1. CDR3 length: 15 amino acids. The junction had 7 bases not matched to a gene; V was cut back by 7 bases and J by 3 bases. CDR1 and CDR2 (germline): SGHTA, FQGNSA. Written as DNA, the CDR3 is TGTGCCAGCACCCGGGACAGGGGGAGGTACACTGAAGCTTTCTTT. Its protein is CASTRDRGRYTEAFF.

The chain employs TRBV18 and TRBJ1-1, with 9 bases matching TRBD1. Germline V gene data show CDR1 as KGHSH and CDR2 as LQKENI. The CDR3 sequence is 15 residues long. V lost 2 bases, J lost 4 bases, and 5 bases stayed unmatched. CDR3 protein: CASSPNRGQGTEAFF. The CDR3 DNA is TGTGCCAGCTCACCAAACAGGGGGCAGGGCACTGAAGCTTTCTTT.

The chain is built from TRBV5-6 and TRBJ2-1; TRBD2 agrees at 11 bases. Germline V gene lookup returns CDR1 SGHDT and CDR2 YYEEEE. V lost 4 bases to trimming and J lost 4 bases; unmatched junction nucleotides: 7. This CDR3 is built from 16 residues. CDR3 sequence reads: CASSTRGTSGYNEQFF. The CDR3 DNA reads TGTGCCAGCAGCACCCGCGGGACTAGCGGTTACAATGAGCAGTTCTTC.

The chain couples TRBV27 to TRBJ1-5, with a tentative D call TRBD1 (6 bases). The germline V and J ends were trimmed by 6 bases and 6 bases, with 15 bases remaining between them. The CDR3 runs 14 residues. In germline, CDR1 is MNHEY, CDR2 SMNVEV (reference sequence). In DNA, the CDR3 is TGTGCCAGCAGACAACAGGGTTTTGCTCAGCCCCAGCATTTT. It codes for CASRQQGFAQPQHF.

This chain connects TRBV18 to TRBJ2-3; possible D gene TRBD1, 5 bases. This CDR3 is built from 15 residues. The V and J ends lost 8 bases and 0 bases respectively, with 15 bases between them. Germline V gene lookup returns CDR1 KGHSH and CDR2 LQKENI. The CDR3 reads CASEETAKSTDTQYF. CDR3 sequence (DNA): TGTGCCAGCGAGGAGACAGCCAAGAGCACAGATACGCAGTATTTT. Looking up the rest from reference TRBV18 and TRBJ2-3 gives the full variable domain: NAGVMQNPRHLVRRRGQEARLRCSPMKGHSHVYWYRQLPEEGLKFMVYLQKENIIDESGMPKERFSAEFPKEGPSILRIQQVVRGDSAAYFCASEETAKSTDTQYFGPGTRLTVL.

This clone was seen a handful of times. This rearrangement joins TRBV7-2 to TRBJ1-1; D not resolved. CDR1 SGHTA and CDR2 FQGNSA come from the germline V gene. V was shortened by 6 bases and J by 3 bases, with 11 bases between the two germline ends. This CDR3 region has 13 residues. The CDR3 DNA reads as TGTGCCAGCAGGGAGTCGAGGGACACTGAAGCTTTCTTT. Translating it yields CASRESRDTEAFF.

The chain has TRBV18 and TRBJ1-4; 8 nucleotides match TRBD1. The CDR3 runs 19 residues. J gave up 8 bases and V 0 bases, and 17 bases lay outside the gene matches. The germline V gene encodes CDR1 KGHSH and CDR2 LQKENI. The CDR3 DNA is TGTGCCAGCTCACCACCGAGAGGTCGTGAGACAGGGGTTGGCGAAAAACTGTTTTTT. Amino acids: CASSPPRGRETGVGEKLFF.

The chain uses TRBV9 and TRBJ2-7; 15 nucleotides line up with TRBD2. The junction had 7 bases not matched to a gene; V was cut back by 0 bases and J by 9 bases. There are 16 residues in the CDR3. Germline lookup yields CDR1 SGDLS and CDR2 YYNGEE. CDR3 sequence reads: CASSVAGLAGGPGQYF. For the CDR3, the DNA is TGTGCCAGCAGCGTAGCTGGACTAGCGGGAGGGCCTGGGCAGTACTTC.